This is a list of T cell receptor beta chains from one sample in a study of blood T cell repertoires in COVID-19. TCRdb keeps only in-frame clones here, not all; method: immunoSEQ multiplex PCR. The sample lists about 340,000 clones; roughly 90% were seen once. The specimen was peripheral blood. These receptors were taken from a woman aged 60-75 years with COVID-19, enrolled during active disease. The CDR3 runs from the conserved cysteine through the conserved F or W. D genes are given only for firm matches. For some rows the clone size is stated as once, few or many, or as a class when expanded; others skip it.

>.|.|TRBV5-1|TRBJ1-2
TGCGCCAGCAGCTCCGGGGGGGCCACCTATGGCTACACCTTC
CASSSGGATYGYTF
>.|.|TRBV6-4|TRBJ1-1
TGTGCCAGCAGTGAAGTTGAGGGCACTGAAGCTTTCTTT
CASSEVEGTEAFF
>few|.|TRBV6-5|TRBJ1-1
TGTGCCAGCAGTTACGGGGCGACTTCGAACACTGAAGCTTTCTTT
CASSYGATSNTEAFF
>.|.|TRBV30|TRBJ1-4
TGTGCCTGTTCCAGGGATGCTAATGAAAAACTGTTTTTT
CACSRDANEKLFF
>.|TRBD2|TRBV30|TRBJ2-7
TGTGCCTGGGGAGTCGGGGCGGGGGCCTACGAGCAGTACTTC
CAWGVGAGAYEQYF
>few|.|TRBV19|TRBJ1-1
TGTGCCAGTACCGACAGGACTGAAGCTTTCTTT
CASTDRTEAFF
>.|.|TRBV9|TRBJ1-1
TGTGCCAGCAGCGTAGCCACGCAGACTGAAGCTTTCTTT
CASSVATQTEAFF
>.|.|TRBV4-3|TRBJ1-1
TGCGCCAGCAGCCAAGAAGGAGGCAACACTGAAGCTTTCTTT
CASSQEGGNTEAFF
>.|.|TRBV30|TRBJ2-4
TGTGCCTGGAGTGTAAGTGGAGCAGGGATGAAAGCCAAAAACATTCAGTACTTC
CAWSVSGAGMKAKNIQYF
>once|.|TRBV6-5|TRBJ2-7
TGTGCCAGCAGTTACTCGACTGGTCTTCGCTCCTACGAGCAGTACTTC
CASSYSTGLRSYEQYF
>.|.|TRBV6-6|TRBJ1-2
TGTGCCAGCAGCCCGGGGGAAGGCTACACCTTC
CASSPGEGYTF
>.|TRBD1|TRBV5-1|TRBJ2-2
TGCGCCAGCAGCTGGGACAGGGTGACCGGGGAGCTGTTTTTT
CASSWDRVTGELFF
>.|TRBD1|TRBV6-5|TRBJ2-7
TGTGCCAGCAGCTTTACCGGGACAGGGGCTGGGGAGCAGTACTTC
CASSFTGTGAGEQYF
>.|.|TRBV7-2|TRBJ2-3
TGTGCCAGCAGCTTAGTGGTGGTAGCAGGGGATACGCAGTATTTT
CASSLVVVAGDTQYF
>.|TRBD2|TRBV5-6|TRBJ2-1
TGTGCCAGCAGCGTAGGACTAGCGGGGGGCCCACCCTACAATGAGCAGTTCTTC
CASSVGLAGGPPYNEQFF
>once|.|TRBV5-1|TRBJ2-5
TGCGCCAGCAGCTCGACGACAGGAGGAGAGACCCAGTACTTC
CASSSTTGGETQYF
>.|.|TRBV11-1|TRBJ2-3
TGTGCCAGCAGCTTCTCGGGTCCCCCTAGCACAGATACGCAGTATTTT
CASSFSGPPSTDTQYF
>once|TRBD1|TRBV2|TRBJ2-3
TGTGCCAGCCCGGAGGACAGGGGAACAGATACGCAGTATTTT
CASPEDRGTDTQYF
>.|TRBD1|TRBV29-1|TRBJ2-7
TGCAGCGCTATTACCCGGGACAGGGCCCACGAGCAGTACTTC
CSAITRDRAHEQYF
>.|TRBD1|TRBV5-1|TRBJ1-2
TGCGCCAGCAATTCAGGGGGCGGTGGCTACACCTTC
CASNSGGGGYTF
>.|.|TRBV6-5|TRBJ1-2
TGTGCCAGCAGTTACTCCCTTTTTAGGGGCAACTATGGCTACACCTTC
CASSYSLFRGNYGYTF
>.|TRBD2|TRBV7-3|TRBJ2-1
TGTGCCAGCAGCTCTCTTGCGGGGGGGTACAATGAGCAGTTCTTC
CASSSLAGGYNEQFF
>once|.|TRBV6-5|TRBJ1-1
TGTGCCAGCAGTTTAAAGCGTACGACGAACACTGAAGCTTTCTTT
CASSLKRTTNTEAFF
>.|.|TRBV3-1/TRBV3-2|TRBJ1-6
TGTGCCAGCAGTTATACAGGGCCCAATTCACCCCTCCACTTT
CASSYTGPNSPLHF
>.|.|TRBV6-5|TRBJ1-3
TGTGCCAGCAGGCCCGACAGGAACTCTGGAAACACCATATATTTT
CASRPDRNSGNTIYF
>few|TRBD2|TRBV7-2|TRBJ2-7
TGTGCCAGCAGCTTTAGCGGGGGTAACTACGAGCAGTACTTC
CASSFSGGNYEQYF
>.|.|TRBV7-8|TRBJ2-7
TGTGCCAGCAGCCGAGGGGGCGGGGGCCGTTACGAGCAGTACTTC
CASSRGGGGRYEQYF
>once|TRBD1|TRBV7-8|TRBJ1-2
TGTGCCAGCAGCGTGGACAGGGGAGGTGGCTACACCTTC
CASSVDRGGGYTF
>.|.|TRBV5-1|TRBJ1-2
TGCGCCAGCAGCTCGACAGCACCTCAGGGCTACACCTTC
CASSSTAPQGYTF
>.|.|TRBV19|TRBJ1-2
TGTGCCAGTAGTATAGCCCAGGGCCCCAGAGGTGGCTACACCTTC
CASSIAQGPRGGYTF
>.|TRBD1|TRBV24-1|TRBJ1-2
TGTGCCACCAGTGATTGGACAGGGGGAATGTGGAGGTACACCTTC
CATSDWTGGMWRYTF
>.|TRBD1|TRBV30|TRBJ1-1
TGTGCCTGGAGCGGACAGGGGGATAGCACTGAAGCTTTCTTT
CAWSGQGDSTEAFF
>.|TRBD1|TRBV13|TRBJ1-2
TGTGCCAGCAGCCCTCCCGGGGGGCTCGCCACAGGGGGGCACAGCTATGGCTACACCTTC
CASSPPGGLATGGHSYGYTF
>.|.|TRBV13|TRBJ2-1
TGTGCCAGCAGCTTAGGGGACATCTCCTACAATGAGCAGTTCTTC
CASSLGDISYNEQFF
>.|TRBD1|TRBV10-3|TRBJ1-2
TGTGCCATCAGTGATTCCTCAGGGGGCGGTGGCTACACCTTC
CAISDSSGGGGYTF
>.|.|TRBV7-9|TRBJ1-1
TGTGCCAGCAACTCAGAGGGTAGGGCTTTCTTT
CASNSEGRAFF
>.|.|TRBV5-5|TRBJ1-2
TGTGCCAGCAGCTTAAGACAGGCTAACTATGGCTACACCTTC
CASSLRQANYGYTF
>.|.|TRBV3-1/TRBV3-2|TRBJ1-1
TGTGCCAGCAGCCCACTGGACAGACCGAACACTGAAGCTTTCTTT
CASSPLDRPNTEAFF
>once|.|TRBV3-1/TRBV3-2|TRBJ2-1
TGTGCCAGCAGCCAAGAGGGGCCCCATGAGCAGTTCTTC
CASSQEGPHEQFF
>.|.|TRBV7-2|TRBJ2-7
TGTGCCAGCAGCCCCACAGGGTTGACCTACGAGCAGTACTTC
CASSPTGLTYEQYF
>once|.|TRBV6-5|TRBJ2-7
TGTGCCAGCAGTTACTCAGTTGCGGGGACCTACGAGCAGTACTTC
CASSYSVAGTYEQYF
>once|.|TRBV2|TRBJ2-2
TGTGCCAGCAGTGCGTACACGTCGAACACCGGGGAGCTGTTTTTT
CASSAYTSNTGELFF
>few|.|TRBV27|TRBJ1-2
TGTGCCAGCAGTGGCCCTCTGGGGCCCACTAACTATGGCTACACCTTC
CASSGPLGPTNYGYTF
>.|TRBD1|TRBV6-2/TRBV6-3|TRBJ1-2
TGTGCCAGCAGCTCCGGGACAGTCAACTATGGCTACACCTTC
CASSSGTVNYGYTF
>.|TRBD2|TRBV2|TRBJ2-1
TGTGCCAGCAGGCTAGCGGGGATATACAATGAGCAGTTCTTC
CASRLAGIYNEQFF
>.|.|TRBV27|TRBJ2-3
TGTGCCAGCAGTTTAAGCCGGGAGAGCACAGATACGCAGTATTTT
CASSLSRESTDTQYF
>.|.|TRBV9|TRBJ1-2
TGTGCCAGCAGCCCGTCGGGGAATTCGGATGGCTACACCTTC
CASSPSGNSDGYTF
>.|.|TRBV19|TRBJ1-4
TGTGCCAGTAGTCCCCAGGGGTTTTTTGAAAAACTGTTTTTT
CASSPQGFFEKLFF
>.|TRBD1|TRBV19|TRBJ2-5
TGTGCCAGTAGTCCTCGGACAGGGCAAGAGACCCAGTACTTC
CASSPRTGQETQYF
>.|TRBD1|TRBV18|TRBJ1-1
TGTGCCAGCTCACCGCCTACAGGGGGCATGAACACTGAAGCTTTCTTT
CASSPPTGGMNTEAFF
>once|TRBD1|TRBV6-5|TRBJ1-2
TGTGCCAGCAGCTTGGGACAGGGGACCTATGGCTACACCTTC
CASSLGQGTYGYTF